A selection of T cell receptor beta chains follows, all from one sample in a study of Tregs in tolerant kidney transplant recipients. TCRdb's table, derived via immunoSEQ multiplex PCR, lists solely in-frame clones and lacks some. In the table there are tens of thousands of clones, less than 95% of which are singletons. The sample in question was Tregs from blood, obtained before the transplant. These receptors all stem from a human donor who received a combined kidney and bone marrow transplant. The CDR3 runs from the conserved cysteine through the conserved F or W. A D gene is named only where the DNA matches it firmly. A clone size is listed for some rows: how often the clone was seen (once, few, many), or a class if it is expanded.

V: TRBV2
size: -
D: -
J: TRBJ1-1
CDR3: CASRGDINTEAFF
DNA: TGTGCCAGCAGGGGGGACATTAACACTGAAGCTTTCTTT

V: TRBV19
size: -
D: TRBD2
J: TRBJ2-5
CDR3: CASSTRTSGVFKETQYF
DNA: TGTGCCAGTAGTACCCGGACTAGCGGGGTTTTCAAAGAGACCCAGTACTTC

V: TRBV10-3
size: -
D: TRBD2
J: TRBJ2-1
CDR3: CAISGTSGPNSYNEQFF
DNA: TGTGCCATCAGTGGGACTAGCGGACCTAACTCCTACAATGAGCAGTTCTTC

V: TRBV11-1
size: -
D: -
J: TRBJ2-7
CDR3: CASSLRQSDYEQYF
DNA: TGTGCCAGCAGCTTGCGACAGTCAGACTACGAGCAGTACTTC

V: TRBV6-1
size: -
D: -
J: TRBJ2-1
CDR3: CASSLGQLSGGEQFF
DNA: TGTGCCAGCAGTCTGGGACAACTCTCTGGGGGTGAGCAGTTCTTC

V: TRBV2
size: -
D: -
J: TRBJ2-7
CDR3: CASTYLYEQYF
DNA: TGTGCCAGCACCTACCTCTACGAGCAGTACTTC

V: TRBV5-6
size: -
D: -
J: TRBJ1-6
CDR3: CASSLYQIGSPLHF
DNA: TGTGCCAGCAGCTTGTATCAAATTGGATCACCCCTCCACTTT

V: TRBV10-3
size: -
D: -
J: TRBJ2-3
CDR3: CAIGDQQGTDTQYF
DNA: TGTGCCATCGGAGACCAACAGGGCACAGATACGCAGTATTTT

V: TRBV28
size: few
D: -
J: TRBJ1-5
CDR3: CASSFQAGVINQPQHF
DNA: TGTGCCAGCAGTTTCCAGGCAGGGGTTATCAATCAGCCCCAGCATTTT

V: TRBV7-2
size: -
D: TRBD2
J: TRBJ2-3
CDR3: CASSLVASGGTDTQYF
DNA: TGTGCCAGCAGCTTAGTTGCTAGCGGGGGGACAGATACGCAGTATTTT

V: TRBV19
size: -
D: -
J: TRBJ2-5
CDR3: CASSITRGIGETQYF
DNA: TGTGCCAGTAGTATAACCAGGGGAATAGGAGAGACCCAGTACTTC

V: TRBV10-3
size: once
D: TRBD2
J: TRBJ2-1
CDR3: CAISEFSGRENEQFF
DNA: TGTGCCATCAGTGAGTTTAGCGGGAGGGAAAATGAGCAGTTCTTC

V: TRBV7-9
size: -
D: -
J: TRBJ2-3
CDR3: CASSLAIADTQYF
DNA: TGTGCCAGCAGCTTAGCAATCGCAGATACGCAGTATTTT

V: TRBV15
size: -
D: -
J: TRBJ1-5
CDR3: CATSRDSGFQPQHF
DNA: TGTGCCACCAGCAGAGATTCAGGGTTTCAGCCCCAGCATTTT

V: TRBV11-3
size: -
D: -
J: TRBJ2-3
CDR3: CASSSGWTGDTQYF
DNA: TGTGCCAGCAGCTCAGGTTGGACCGGAGATACGCAGTATTTT

V: TRBV29-1
size: -
D: TRBD2
J: TRBJ2-1
CDR3: CSVEPQSGVNEQFF
DNA: TGCAGCGTTGAACCGCAAAGCGGGGTCAATGAGCAGTTCTTC

V: TRBV29-1
size: -
D: -
J: TRBJ2-7
CDR3: CSAGGQYEQYF
DNA: TGCAGCGCCGGGGGACAATACGAGCAGTACTTC

V: TRBV7-8
size: -
D: -
J: TRBJ2-5
CDR3: CASSLDGAGSGQETQYF
DNA: TGTGCCAGCAGCTTAGATGGGGCAGGGAGTGGGCAAGAGACCCAGTACTTC

V: TRBV7-6
size: -
D: -
J: TRBJ2-6
CDR3: CASSFGLSGANVLTF
DNA: TGTGCCAGCAGCTTTGGGCTCTCTGGGGCCAACGTCCTGACTTTC

V: TRBV18
size: few
D: TRBD1
J: TRBJ1-3
CDR3: CASSPDRPYSGNTIYF
DNA: TGTGCCAGCTCACCGGACAGGCCTTACTCTGGAAACACCATATATTTT

V: TRBV18
size: once
D: -
J: TRBJ2-2
CDR3: CASSPGHENTGELFF
DNA: TGTGCCAGCTCACCCGGGCACGAGAACACCGGGGAGCTGTTTTTT

V: TRBV7-7
size: -
D: -
J: TRBJ1-3
CDR3: CASSLGSGNTIYF
DNA: TGTGCCAGCAGCTTAGGGTCTGGAAACACCATATATTTT

V: TRBV27
size: -
D: TRBD2
J: TRBJ2-1
CDR3: CASSLSTSGRDYNEQFF
DNA: TGTGCCAGCAGTTTATCGACTAGCGGGAGGGACTACAATGAGCAGTTCTTC

V: TRBV2
size: -
D: -
J: TRBJ2-3
CDR3: CASSSTYSGGTQYF
DNA: TGTGCCAGCAGTTCAACCTACAGCGGTGGTACGCAGTATTTT

V: TRBV18
size: -
D: -
J: TRBJ2-3
CDR3: CASSPAGTDTQYF
DNA: TGTGCCAGCTCACCAGCGGGCACAGATACGCAGTATTTT

V: TRBV11-3
size: -
D: TRBD1
J: TRBJ2-1
CDR3: CASSSTGGYNEQFF
DNA: TGTGCCAGCAGCTCTACAGGGGGATACAATGAGCAGTTCTTC

V: TRBV30
size: -
D: -
J: TRBJ1-2
CDR3: CAWSAAGYYGYTF
DNA: TGTGCCTGGAGTGCGGCAGGTTATTATGGCTACACCTTC

V: TRBV27
size: -
D: -
J: TRBJ2-3
CDR3: CASSWGVGVGGTDTQYF
DNA: TGTGCCAGCAGTTGGGGTGTGGGGGTGGGAGGCACAGATACGCAGTATTTT

V: TRBV11-1
size: -
D: -
J: TRBJ2-1
CDR3: CASSSPGKGWDNEQFF
DNA: TGTGCCAGCAGCTCCCCTGGGAAGGGTTGGGACAATGAGCAGTTCTTC

V: TRBV7-2
size: once
D: TRBD2
J: TRBJ2-1
CDR3: CASSSAGTTYNEQFF
DNA: TGTGCCAGCAGTTCAGCGGGAACGACCTACAATGAGCAGTTCTTC

V: TRBV5-1
size: -
D: -
J: TRBJ2-4
CDR3: CASSLGEAKNIQYF
DNA: TGCGCCAGCAGCTTGGGAGAAGCCAAAAACATTCAGTACTTC

V: TRBV7-3
size: -
D: TRBD2
J: TRBJ2-2
CDR3: CASSPRGAGGLPGELFF
DNA: TGTGCCAGCAGCCCCAGGGGGGCGGGAGGGCTACCCGGGGAGCTGTTTTTT

V: TRBV5-5
size: -
D: -
J: TRBJ2-7
CDR3: CASSTWNTYEQYF
DNA: TGTGCCAGCAGTACTTGGAACACCTACGAGCAGTACTTC

V: TRBV2
size: -
D: TRBD1
J: TRBJ2-1
CDR3: CATQGDRAYNEQFF
DNA: TGTGCCACCCAGGGGGACAGGGCCTACAATGAGCAGTTCTTC

V: TRBV6-1
size: -
D: -
J: TRBJ2-3
CDR3: CASSHPTTDTQYF
DNA: TGTGCCAGCAGTCACCCTACCACAGATACGCAGTATTTT

V: TRBV5-1
size: -
D: -
J: TRBJ1-1
CDR3: CASSLVNLPNTEAFF
DNA: TGCGCCAGCAGCTTGGTTAACCTTCCTAACACTGAAGCTTTCTTT

V: TRBV6-5
size: -
D: -
J: TRBJ2-7
CDR3: CASKEGAHYEQYF
DNA: TGTGCCAGCAAGGAGGGGGCGCACTACGAGCAGTACTTC

V: TRBV6-6
size: -
D: TRBD2
J: TRBJ2-1
CDR3: CASSGPYNEQFF
DNA: TGTGCCAGTAGCGGGCCCTACAATGAGCAGTTCTTC

V: TRBV6-5
size: -
D: -
J: TRBJ1-5
CDR3: CASRLAATGQPQHF
DNA: TGTGCCAGCCGCCTCGCGGCAACGGGTCAGCCCCAGCATTTT

V: TRBV2
size: once
D: -
J: TRBJ2-5
CDR3: CASSEEETQYF
DNA: TGTGCCAGCAGTGAAGAAGAGACCCAGTACTTC

V: TRBV5-1
size: -
D: TRBD1
J: TRBJ2-5
CDR3: CASSLMGQGQETQYF
DNA: TGCGCCAGCAGCTTGATGGGACAGGGGCAAGAGACCCAGTACTTC

V: TRBV5-6
size: -
D: -
J: TRBJ2-5
CDR3: CASSFTGTRETQYF
DNA: TGTGCCAGCAGCTTCACCGGGACCCGCGAGACCCAGTACTTC

V: TRBV19
size: -
D: -
J: TRBJ1-3
CDR3: CASSIQGTGNTIYF
DNA: TGTGCCAGTAGTATCCAGGGGACTGGAAACACCATATATTTT

V: TRBV7-9
size: -
D: -
J: TRBJ1-5
CDR3: CASSQGLNQPQHF
DNA: TGTGCCAGCAGCCAGGGCCTAAATCAGCCCCAGCATTTT

V: TRBV10-1
size: once
D: -
J: TRBJ2-4
CDR3: CASSESAATDIQYF
DNA: TGCGCCAGCAGTGAGTCGGCGGCGACGGACATTCAGTACTTC

V: TRBV19
size: -
D: TRBD2
J: TRBJ2-7
CDR3: CASSPRLGGSPRYEQYF
DNA: TGTGCCAGTAGCCCCCGGCTGGGGGGGTCCCCTCGCTACGAGCAGTACTTC

V: TRBV5-6
size: -
D: TRBD1
J: TRBJ1-5
CDR3: CASSSLQGANQPQHF
DNA: TGTGCCAGCAGCTCCCTACAGGGGGCGAATCAGCCCCAGCATTTT

V: TRBV7-3
size: -
D: TRBD1
J: TRBJ2-4
CDR3: CASTRDSHAKNIQYF
DNA: TGTGCCAGCACCAGGGACAGCCATGCCAAAAACATTCAGTACTTC

V: TRBV28
size: -
D: TRBD1
J: TRBJ1-2
CDR3: CASRPMGDRGRYNYGYTF
DNA: TGTGCCAGCAGACCTATGGGGGACAGGGGACGTTATAACTATGGCTACACCTTC

V: TRBV18
size: -
D: -
J: TRBJ1-4
CDR3: CASSSLASNEKLFF
DNA: TGTGCCAGCTCCTCACTAGCGTCTAATGAAAAACTGTTTTTT

V: TRBV28
size: -
D: TRBD1
J: TRBJ2-5
CDR3: CASSLSGTALETQYF
DNA: TGTGCCAGCAGTCTATCCGGGACAGCCCTAGAGACCCAGTACTTC

V: TRBV30
size: -
D: TRBD2
J: TRBJ2-7
CDR3: CAWSVRWTSATYEQYF
DNA: TGTGCCTGGAGTGTACGGTGGACTAGCGCTACCTACGAGCAGTACTTC

V: TRBV29-1
size: -
D: TRBD1
J: TRBJ1-4
CDR3: CSVVDRGDEKLFF
DNA: TGCAGCGTTGTAGACAGGGGGGATGAAAAACTGTTTTTT

V: TRBV9
size: few
D: TRBD1
J: TRBJ1-2
CDR3: CASSAQGVYGYTF
DNA: TGTGCCAGCAGCGCACAGGGGGTCTATGGCTACACCTTC

V: TRBV6-5
size: -
D: -
J: TRBJ2-1
CDR3: CASHRANNEQFF
DNA: TGTGCCAGTCATCGGGCGAACAATGAGCAGTTCTTC